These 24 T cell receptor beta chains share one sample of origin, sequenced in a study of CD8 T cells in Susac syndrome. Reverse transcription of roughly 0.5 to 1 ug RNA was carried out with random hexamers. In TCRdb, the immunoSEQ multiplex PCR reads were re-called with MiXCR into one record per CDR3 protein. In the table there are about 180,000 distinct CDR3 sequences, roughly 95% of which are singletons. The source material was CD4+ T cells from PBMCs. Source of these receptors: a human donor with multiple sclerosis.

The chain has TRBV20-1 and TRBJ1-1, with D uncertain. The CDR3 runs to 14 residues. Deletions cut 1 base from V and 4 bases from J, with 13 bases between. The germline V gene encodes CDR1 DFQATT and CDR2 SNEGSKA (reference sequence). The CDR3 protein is CSARVPGSTTEAFF. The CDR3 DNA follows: TGCAGTGCTAGAGTGCCAGGTTCAACCACTGAAGCTTTCTTT.

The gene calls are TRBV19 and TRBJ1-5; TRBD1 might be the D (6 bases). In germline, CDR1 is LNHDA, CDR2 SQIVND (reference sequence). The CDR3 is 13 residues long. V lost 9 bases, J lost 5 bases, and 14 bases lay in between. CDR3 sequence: CASSGERDQPQHF. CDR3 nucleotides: TGTGCCAGCTCAGGGGAAAGGGATCAGCCCCAGCATTTT.

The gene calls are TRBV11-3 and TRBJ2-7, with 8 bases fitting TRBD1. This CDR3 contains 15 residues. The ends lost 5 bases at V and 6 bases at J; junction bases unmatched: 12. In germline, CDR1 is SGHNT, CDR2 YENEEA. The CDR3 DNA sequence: TGTGCCAGCAGCCCCGGACAGGGTGTGTCAGTCGAGCAGTACTTC. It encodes CASSPGQGVSVEQYF.

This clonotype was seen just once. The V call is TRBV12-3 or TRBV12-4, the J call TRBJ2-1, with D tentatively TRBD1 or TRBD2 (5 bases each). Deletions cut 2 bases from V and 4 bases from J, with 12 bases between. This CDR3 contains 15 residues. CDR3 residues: CASSLTSGPYNEQFF. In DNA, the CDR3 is TGTGCCAGCAGTTTAACGTCGGGGCCTTACAATGAGCAGTTCTTC.

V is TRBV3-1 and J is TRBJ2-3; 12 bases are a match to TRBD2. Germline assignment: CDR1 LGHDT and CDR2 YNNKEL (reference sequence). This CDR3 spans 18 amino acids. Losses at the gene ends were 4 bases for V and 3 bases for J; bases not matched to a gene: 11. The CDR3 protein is CASSPSSGGASYTDTQYF. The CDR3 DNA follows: TGTGCCAGCAGCCCTTCTAGCGGGGGGGCTTCCTATACAGATACGCAGTATTTT.

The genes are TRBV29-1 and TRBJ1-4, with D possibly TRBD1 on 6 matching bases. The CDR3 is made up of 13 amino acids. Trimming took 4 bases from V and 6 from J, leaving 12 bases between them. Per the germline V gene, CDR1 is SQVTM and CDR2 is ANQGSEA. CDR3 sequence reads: CSVGAQGDEKLFF. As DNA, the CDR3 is TGCAGCGTTGGAGCACAGGGCGATGAAAAACTGTTTTTT.

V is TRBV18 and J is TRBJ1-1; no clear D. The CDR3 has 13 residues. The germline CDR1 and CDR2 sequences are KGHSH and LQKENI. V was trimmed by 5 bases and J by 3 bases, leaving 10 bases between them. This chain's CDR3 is CASSKSRDTEAFF. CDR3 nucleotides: TGTGCCAGCTCAAAATCCCGCGACACTGAAGCTTTCTTT.

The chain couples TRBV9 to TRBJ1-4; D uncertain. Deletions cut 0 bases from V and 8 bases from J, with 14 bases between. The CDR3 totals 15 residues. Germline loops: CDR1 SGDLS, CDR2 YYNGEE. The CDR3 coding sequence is TGTGCCAGCAGCGTAGGAGGGCACAGTAGGGAAAAACTGTTTTTT. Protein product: CASSVGGHSREKLFF.

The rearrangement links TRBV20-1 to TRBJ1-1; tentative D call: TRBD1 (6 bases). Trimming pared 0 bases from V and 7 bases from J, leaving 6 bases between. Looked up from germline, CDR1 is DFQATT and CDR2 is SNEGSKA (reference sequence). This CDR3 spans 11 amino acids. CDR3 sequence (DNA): TGCAGTGCTAGAGAGGACAGTGAAGCTTTCTTT. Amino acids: CSAREDSEAFF.

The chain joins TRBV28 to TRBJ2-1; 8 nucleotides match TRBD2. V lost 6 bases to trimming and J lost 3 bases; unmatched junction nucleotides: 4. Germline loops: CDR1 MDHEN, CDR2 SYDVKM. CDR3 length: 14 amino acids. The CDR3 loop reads CASSPGGVYNEQFF. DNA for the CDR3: TGTGCCAGCAGCCCGGGGGGGGTCTACAATGAGCAGTTCTTC.

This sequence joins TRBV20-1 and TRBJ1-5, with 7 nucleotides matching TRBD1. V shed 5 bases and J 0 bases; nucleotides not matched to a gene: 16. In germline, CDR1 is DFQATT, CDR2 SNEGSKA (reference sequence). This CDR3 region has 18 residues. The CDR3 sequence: CSAPSAGQILLSNQPQHF. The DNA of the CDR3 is TGCAGTGCTCCAAGCGCGGGACAGATTTTACTTAGCAATCAGCCCCAGCATTTT.

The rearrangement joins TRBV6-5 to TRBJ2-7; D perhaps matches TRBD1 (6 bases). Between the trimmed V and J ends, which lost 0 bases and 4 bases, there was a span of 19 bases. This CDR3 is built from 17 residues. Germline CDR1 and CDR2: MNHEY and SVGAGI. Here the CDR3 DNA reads TGTGCCAGCAGTTACTCCCTTCTCACAGGGTTGAGGTACGAGCAGTACTTC. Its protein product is CASSYSLLTGLRYEQYF.

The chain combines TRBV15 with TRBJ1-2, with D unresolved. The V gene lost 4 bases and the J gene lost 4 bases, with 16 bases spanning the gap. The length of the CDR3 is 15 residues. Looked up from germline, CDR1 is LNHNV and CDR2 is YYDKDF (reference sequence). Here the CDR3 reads CATSNTTRLAYGYTF. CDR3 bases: TGTGCCACCAGCAACACCACCAGGCTCGCCTATGGCTACACCTTC. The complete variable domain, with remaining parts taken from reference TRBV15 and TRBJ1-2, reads DAMVIQNPRYQVTQFGKPVTLSCSQTLNHNVMYWYQQKSSQAPKLLFHYYDKDFNNEADTPDNFQSRRPNTSFCFLDIRSPGLGDTAMYLCATSNTTRLAYGYTFGSGTRLTVV.

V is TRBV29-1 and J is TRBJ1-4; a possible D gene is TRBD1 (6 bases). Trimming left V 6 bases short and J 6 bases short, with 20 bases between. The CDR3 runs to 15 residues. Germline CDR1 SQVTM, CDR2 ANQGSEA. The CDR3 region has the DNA TGCAGCGTATGGGGCCGGGGACAACGGGATGAAAAACTGTTTTTT. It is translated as CSVWGRGQRDEKLFF.

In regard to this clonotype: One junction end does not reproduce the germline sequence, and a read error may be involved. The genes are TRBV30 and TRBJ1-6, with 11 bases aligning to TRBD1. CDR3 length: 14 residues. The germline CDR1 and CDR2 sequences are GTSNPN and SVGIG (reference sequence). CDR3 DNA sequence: TGTACCTGGAACCGGGACAGGGGGTACTCACCCCTCCACTTT. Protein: CTWNRDRGYSPLHF.

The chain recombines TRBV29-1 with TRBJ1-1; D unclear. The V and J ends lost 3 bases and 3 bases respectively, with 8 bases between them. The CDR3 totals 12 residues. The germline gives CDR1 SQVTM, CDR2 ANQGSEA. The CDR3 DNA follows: TGCAGCGTTGATCAGGACGACACTGAAGCTTTCTTT. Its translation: CSVDQDDTEAFF.

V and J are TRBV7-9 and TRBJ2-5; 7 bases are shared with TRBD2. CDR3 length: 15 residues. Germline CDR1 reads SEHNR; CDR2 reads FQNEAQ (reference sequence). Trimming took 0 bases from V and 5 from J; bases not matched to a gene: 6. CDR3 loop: CASSLAGGSEETQYF. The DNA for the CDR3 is TGTGCCAGCAGCTTAGCGGGGGGGTCAGAGGAGACCCAGTACTTC.

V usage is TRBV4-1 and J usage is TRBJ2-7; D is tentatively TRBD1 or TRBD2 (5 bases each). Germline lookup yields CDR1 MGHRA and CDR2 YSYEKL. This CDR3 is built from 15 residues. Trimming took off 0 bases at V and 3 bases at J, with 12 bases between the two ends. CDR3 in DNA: TGCGCCAGCAGCCAAGATCCCGGGGCCCTCTACGAGCAGTACTTC. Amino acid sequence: CASSQDPGALYEQYF.

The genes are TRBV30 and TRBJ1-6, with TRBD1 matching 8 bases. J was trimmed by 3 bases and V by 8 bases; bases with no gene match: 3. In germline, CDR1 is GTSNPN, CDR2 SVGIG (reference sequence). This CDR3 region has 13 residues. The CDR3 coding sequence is TGTGCCGGACAGGGTCTCTATAATTCACCCCTCCACTTT. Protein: CAGQGLYNSPLHF.

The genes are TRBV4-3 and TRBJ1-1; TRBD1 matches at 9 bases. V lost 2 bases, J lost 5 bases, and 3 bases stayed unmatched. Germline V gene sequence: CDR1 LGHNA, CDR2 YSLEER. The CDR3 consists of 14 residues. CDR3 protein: CASSQHRGRTEAFF. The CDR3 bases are TGCGCCAGCAGCCAACACAGGGGGCGGACTGAAGCTTTCTTT.

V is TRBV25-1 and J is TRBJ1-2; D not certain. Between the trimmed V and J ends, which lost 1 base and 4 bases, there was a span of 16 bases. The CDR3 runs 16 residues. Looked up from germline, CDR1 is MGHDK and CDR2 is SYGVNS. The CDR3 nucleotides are TGTGCCAGCAGTGAATTTGGATCGAGCGCGATCTATGGCTACACCTTC. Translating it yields CASSEFGSSAIYGYTF.

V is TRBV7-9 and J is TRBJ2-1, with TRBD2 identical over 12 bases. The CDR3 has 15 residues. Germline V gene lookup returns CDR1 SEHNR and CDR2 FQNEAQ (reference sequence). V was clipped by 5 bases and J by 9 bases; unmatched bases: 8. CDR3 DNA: TGTGCCAGCAGCCTCCTAGCGGGGGGGCCGGTTGAGCAGTTCTTC. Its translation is CASSLLAGGPVEQFF.

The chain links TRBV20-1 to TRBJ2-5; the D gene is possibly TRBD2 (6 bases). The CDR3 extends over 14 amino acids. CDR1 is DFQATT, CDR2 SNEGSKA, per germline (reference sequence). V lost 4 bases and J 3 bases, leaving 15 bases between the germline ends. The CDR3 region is CSAKPGLAKETQYF. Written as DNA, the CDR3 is TGCAGTGCTAAACCGGGACTGGCCAAAGAGACCCAGTACTTC.

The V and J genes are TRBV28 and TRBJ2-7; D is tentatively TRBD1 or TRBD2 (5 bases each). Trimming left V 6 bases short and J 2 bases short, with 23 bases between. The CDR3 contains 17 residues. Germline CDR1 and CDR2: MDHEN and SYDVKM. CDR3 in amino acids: CASSSSSGAGIPYEQYF. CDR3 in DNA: TGTGCCAGCAGCTCTTCGTCCGGGGCAGGGATTCCCTACGAGCAGTACTTC.